One and the same sample provided the 31 T cell receptor beta chains below, sequenced in a study of blood T cells in healthy people across ages. Then a second PCR, running about 7 to 11 cycles, was carried out with a sample-barcoded 5' primer and a J-beta primer mix. Via MiXCR, TCRdb re-called the 5' RACE reads, giving one row per CDR3 protein. In the table there are some 710,000 distinct CDR3 sequences, 46% of which are singletons. Material: blood. The source of these receptors is a man older than 75 in good health.

The chain's CDR3 is CSARDHLAFYEQYF. CDR3 sequence (DNA): TGCAGTGCTAGAGATCACCTAGCGTTTTACGAGCAGTACTTC. J is TRBJ2-7 and V is TRBV20-1, with a weak D call TRBD2 (6 bases). This CDR3 comprises 14 residues. V was pared by 0 bases and J by 4 bases, with 13 bases between. Per germline, CDR1 DFQATT and CDR2 SNEGSKA (reference sequence).

This clonotype was seen more than once but under ten times. V usage is TRBV20-1 and J usage is TRBJ2-3, with D tentatively TRBD2 (5 bases). CDR3 length equals 16 residues. Germline V CDR1 and CDR2: DFQATT, SNEGSKA (reference sequence). V lost 1 base to trimming and J lost 4 bases, with 18 bases between them. The chain's CDR3 is CSARGLAQKFSDTQYF. The DNA of the CDR3 is TGCAGTGCTAGAGGGCTAGCACAAAAATTTTCAGATACGCAGTATTTT.

The chain links TRBV18 to TRBJ2-7; 7 positions agree with TRBD2. CDR1 is KGHSH and CDR2 is LQKENI in the germline V gene. The V and J ends lost 5 bases and 5 bases, in that order; junction bases with no gene match: 9. The CDR3 runs to 14 residues. The CDR3 region has the DNA TGTGCCAGCTCATCGTGGGAGGGTACCCACGAGCAGTACTTC. This encodes CASSSWEGTHEQYF.

This chain links TRBV6-6 with TRBJ2-7; D possibly matches TRBD1 or TRBD2 (5 bases each). CDR1 is MNHNY, CDR2 SVGAGI, per germline (reference sequence). Between the trimmed V and J ends, which lost 5 bases and 7 bases, there was a span of 21 bases. The CDR3 length is 15 residues. Here the CDR3 reads CASSNKRGGYNEQYF. In nucleotides, the CDR3 is TGTGCCAGCAGTAACAAACGGGGCGGATACAATGAGCAGTACTTC.

This chain connects TRBV10-1 to TRBJ2-6; D gene uncertain. Germline V lookup: CDR1 WNHNN, CDR2 SYGVQD (reference sequence). The germline V and J ends were trimmed by 5 bases and 3 bases, with 17 bases remaining between them. The CDR3 is 17 residues long. The CDR3 reads CASSPQRRVYGANVLTF. CDR3 in DNA: TGCGCCAGCAGTCCCCAGCGAAGGGTGTATGGGGCCAACGTCCTGACTTTC.

V usage is TRBV7-7 and J usage is TRBJ2-2; D gene ambiguous. CDR3 size: 15 residues. V lost 5 bases and J 4 bases, leaving 14 bases between the germline ends. Germline V gives CDR1 SSHAT, CDR2 FNYEAQ (reference sequence). The DNA of the CDR3 is TGTGCCAGCAGCGCCCAGACCAATCCCACCGGGGAGCTGTTTTTT. Its protein product is CASSAQTNPTGELFF.

This clonotype was counted many times. The chain joins TRBV20-1 to TRBJ2-5; D is possibly TRBD2 (5 bases). Germline CDR1 is DFQATT and CDR2 is SNEGSKA (reference sequence). The CDR3 is made up of 12 amino acids. V lost 7 bases and J 5 bases, leaving 14 bases between the germline ends. CDR3 nucleotides: TGCAGTGTCCGAACTAGATTGGAGACCCAGTACTTC. Translated, it gives CSVRTRLETQYF.

Details on this clonotype: At one of its ends the junction is not consistent with the germline gene, which may arise from a read error. V is TRBV4-2 and J is TRBJ2-2, with 7 bases matching TRBD1. This CDR3 contains 17 residues. CDR1 LGHNA and CDR2 YNFKEQ come from the germline V gene. CDR3 sequence (DNA): TGTGCCAGCAGCCAAGATTCGGGGACAGTCCGCACCTGGGAGCTGTTTTTT. Its protein is CASSQDSGTVRTWELFF.

V gene TRBV28 combines with J gene TRBJ1-5, with 11 bases fitting TRBD1. The V gene's germline CDR1 is MDHEN and CDR2 SYDVKM. Trimming took 5 bases from V and 3 from J; bases not matched to a gene: 3. The CDR3 spans 15 residues. CDR3 DNA sequence: TGTGCCAGCAGTCGGACAGGGGGCCTCAATCAGCCCCAGCATTTT. Translating gives CASSRTGGLNQPQHF.

This clonotype has more than one count but fewer than ten. The chain employs TRBV7-2 and TRBJ2-7; possible D gene TRBD2, 6 bases. V lost 1 base, J lost 3 bases, and 13 bases lay in between. The germline V gene has CDR1 SGHTA and CDR2 FQGNSA. CDR3 length: 15 residues. CDR3 residues: CASSLGRETYYEQYF. The CDR3 DNA sequence: TGTGCCAGCAGCTTAGGACGGGAGACCTACTACGAGCAGTACTTC. The full variable domain, with the rest looked up from reference TRBV7-2 and TRBJ2-7, is GAGVSQSPSNKVTEKGKDVELRCDPISGHTALYWYRQSLGQGLEFLIYFQGNSAPDKSGLPSDRFSAERTGGSVSTLTIQRTQQEDSAVYLCASSLGRETYYEQYFGPGTRLTVT.

J is TRBJ2-7 and V is TRBV28; the D is unclear. The CDR3 has 12 residues. The V end was cut by 6 bases, the J end by 2 bases, with 8 bases between. From germline, CDR1 is MDHEN and CDR2 SYDVKM. CDR3 in amino acids: CASRTQTYEQYF. The CDR3 nucleotides read TGTGCCAGCAGGACGCAAACCTACGAGCAGTACTTC.

The table lists this clonotype with a few counts. The rearrangement joins TRBV29-1 to TRBJ2-1, with D possibly called TRBD1 or TRBD2 (7 bases each). CDR3 length equals 15 residues. V was pared by 2 bases and J by 4 bases, with 15 bases between. Germline CDR1 and CDR2: SQVTM and ANQGSEA. Written as DNA, the CDR3 is TGCAGCGTTGAAAGGGAGGGGACAGTTTACAATGAGCAGTTCTTC. Translating gives CSVEREGTVYNEQFF.

The chain is built from TRBV12-3 or TRBV12-4 and TRBJ2-1; 15 nucleotides align to TRBD2. J was trimmed by 2 bases and V by 5 bases; bases with no gene match: 7. The CDR3 contains 18 residues. CDR3 nucleotides: TGTGCCAGCAGTCGCCGGACTAGCGGGAGGGAAACCTACAATGAGCAGTTCTTC. Encoded protein: CASSRRTSGRETYNEQFF.

This clonotype has more than one count but fewer than ten. The chain carries TRBV20-1 and TRBJ1-5, with D unresolved. Germline values: CDR1 DFQATT, CDR2 SNEGSKA (reference sequence). This CDR3 is 15 amino acids long. Trimming cost V 1 base and J 0 bases, with 10 bases left between them. The CDR3 sequence is CSARGTVDSNQPQHF. The CDR3 nucleotides read TGCAGTGCTAGAGGGACGGTAGATAGCAATCAGCCCCAGCATTTT.

The CDR3 DNA sequence: TGTGCCAGCAGCCTTGGTAGAGCGGGTTACTACAATGAGCAGTTCTTC. Protein product: CASSLGRAGYYNEQFF. The chain employs TRBV11-1 and TRBJ2-1, with a weak D call TRBD2 (6 bases). CDR1 is SGHAT, CDR2 FQDESV, per germline (reference sequence). Between the trimmed V and J ends, which lost 5 bases and 3 bases, there was a span of 17 bases. The CDR3 is 16 residues long.

Turning to this clonotype: A much larger clone lies one base from this, so it may be a read error. The chain carries TRBV20-1 and TRBJ2-5; weak D call: TRBD2 (5 bases). The V gene's germline CDR1 is DFQATT and CDR2 SNEGSKA (reference sequence). The CDR3 extends over 10 amino acids. The CDR3, as DNA: TGCAGAGCTAGCCGGGAGACCCAGTACTTC. Its translation is CRASRETQYF.

The V call is TRBV7-2, the J call TRBJ1-2; 8 nucleotides align to TRBD1. The germline gives CDR1 SGHTA, CDR2 FQGNSA. With V trimmed by 2 bases and J by 8 bases, 7 bases remained unmatched. The CDR3 length is 14 residues. In nucleotides, the CDR3 is TGTACCAGCAGCTTACCCAGGGGGCTGTTGGGCTACACCTTC. Protein sequence: CTSSLPRGLLGYTF.

The chain couples TRBV4-3 to TRBJ1-5, with D perhaps TRBD1 (6 bases). Trimming took off 6 bases at V and 5 bases at J, with 11 bases between the two ends. The CDR3 loop spans 13 amino acids. The germline CDR1 and CDR2 sequences are LGHNA and YSLEER. The CDR3 DNA sequence: TGCGCCAGCAGTTCGAACAGGGATCAGCCCCAGCATTTT. Its translation is CASSSNRDQPQHF.

This clonotype was found a few times. The chain employs TRBV7-3 and TRBJ2-1; the D gene is possibly TRBD1 (5 bases). Trimming shortened V by 5 bases and J by 2 bases, and 10 bases separated the two germline ends. The CDR3 is 14 amino acids. Germline V gives CDR1 SGHTA, CDR2 FQGTGA. The CDR3 region has the DNA TGTGCCAGCAGCCGTGACAGTACCTACAATGAGCAGTTCTTC. This gives the protein CASSRDSTYNEQFF.

The rearrangement links TRBV12-3 or TRBV12-4 to TRBJ1-4; D is unclear. Trimming pared 0 bases from V and 7 bases from J, leaving 9 bases between. The CDR3 is 14 amino acids. Here the CDR3 DNA reads TGTGCCAGCAGTTTAGCGACTGTCCGTGAAAAACTGTTTTTT. Translation gives CASSLATVREKLFF.

J is TRBJ2-3 and V is TRBV28, with 10 bases that match TRBD2. Germline V gene data show CDR1 as MDHEN and CDR2 as SYDVKM. The ends lost 5 bases at V and 5 bases at J; junction bases unmatched: 16. The CDR3 loop spans 18 amino acids. This CDR3 is CASSLFRVAGGLGDTQYF. The CDR3 coding sequence is TGTGCCAGCAGTCTCTTCCGGGTAGCGGGGGGTCTAGGAGATACGCAGTATTTT.

This clonotype came up a few times. The chain recombines TRBV11-3 with TRBJ2-3; D unresolved. Germline loops: CDR1 SGHNT, CDR2 YENEEA. This CDR3 has 16 residues. Trimming shortened V by 1 base and J by 2 bases, and 13 bases separated the two germline ends. For the CDR3, the DNA is TGTGCCAGCAGCTTAGTTCAGGCCTCAAACACAGATACGCAGTATTTT. Residues: CASSLVQASNTDTQYF.

The gene calls are TRBV15 and TRBJ2-7; 8 bases align to TRBD1. V trimming: 8 bases; J trimming: 7 bases; junction bases outside the gene matches: 10. CDR1 LNHNV and CDR2 YYDKDF come from the germline V gene (reference sequence). The CDR3 contains 13 residues. The CDR3 DNA reads TGTGCCACCCCCCGGGACAGGAATCGGGAGCAGTACTTC. Translation gives CATPRDRNREQYF.

In its sample, this clonotype was seen many times. J is TRBJ2-5 and V is TRBV7-8; tentatively, D is TRBD2 (5 bases). The germline CDR1 and CDR2 sequences are SGHVS and FQNEAQ. The CDR3 consists of 16 residues. V lost 5 bases and J 0 bases, leaving 16 bases between the germline ends. CDR3 protein: CASSLRRPRDQETQYF. The CDR3, as DNA: TGTGCCAGCAGCCTCCGCCGCCCGAGGGACCAAGAGACCCAGTACTTC. Using reference TRBV7-8 and TRBJ2-5 for the parts outside the CDR3, the full variable domain is GAGVSQSPRYKVAKRGQDVALRCDPISGHVSLFWYQQALGQGPEFLTYFQNEAQLDKSGLPSDRFFAERPEGSVSTLKIQRTQQEDSAVYLCASSLRRPRDQETQYFGPGTRLLVL.

The rearrangement joins TRBV6-5 to TRBJ2-5; 7 bases line up with TRBD1. This CDR3 is 14 amino acids long. Germline V gene sequence: CDR1 MNHEY, CDR2 SVGAGI. V shed 2 bases, J shed 5 bases, and the junction held 5 bases outside the gene matches. The CDR3 DNA sequence: TGTGCCAGCAGTTACAAACCGACAGGGGAGACCCAGTACTTC. Protein sequence: CASSYKPTGETQYF.

The V call is TRBV4-3, the J call TRBJ1-5; D may be TRBD1 (5 bases). CDR1 LGHNA and CDR2 YSLEER come from the germline V gene. The V end lost 0 bases, the J end lost 0 bases, and 15 bases lay between the germline ends. The CDR3 is 18 amino acids. CDR3 bases: TGCGCCAGCAGCCAAGATGTGCCAGGGACGTATAGCAATCAGCCCCAGCATTTT. It translates to CASSQDVPGTYSNQPQHF.

V and J are TRBV7-2 and TRBJ2-5; 16 nucleotides line up with TRBD2. CDR1 SGHTA and CDR2 FQGNSA come from the germline V gene. This CDR3 is 17 amino acids long. The V and J ends lost 4 bases and 5 bases, in that order; junction bases with no gene match: 7. CDR3 in amino acids: CASSSGTSGRASETQYF. CDR3 bases: TGTGCCAGCAGCTCCGGGACTAGCGGGAGGGCCTCTGAGACCCAGTACTTC.

The chain uses TRBV10-3 and TRBJ2-7; 10 nucleotides agree with TRBD2. Germline assignment: CDR1 ENHRY and CDR2 SYGVKD. The CDR3 has 16 amino acids. The V segment lost 0 bases and the J segment 3 bases; nucleotides outside the gene matches: 5. The CDR3 region is CAISESTAGGLYEQYF. CDR3 bases: TGTGCCATCAGTGAGTCGACAGCGGGAGGGCTCTACGAGCAGTACTTC.

A note on this clonotype: The germline gene is not matched at one end of the junction; a read error may be the cause. This sequence joins TRBV10-3 and TRBJ2-7, with 8 bases fitting TRBD2. The CDR3 extends over 14 amino acids. Germline V gene sequence: CDR1 ENHRY, CDR2 SYGVKD. In nucleotides, the CDR3 is TGTACCATCAGTGGGGGCGCGGGAGGCTACGAGCAGTACTTC. Encoded protein: CTISGGAGGYEQYF.

The gene calls are TRBV5-1 and TRBJ2-1; TRBD2 matches 7 bases. The CDR3 contains 16 residues. Germline V gene sequence: CDR1 SGHRS, CDR2 YFSETQ. V lost 0 bases, J lost 4 bases, and 7 bases stayed unmatched. The CDR3 here is CASSLAGGSRYNEQFF. Written as DNA, the CDR3 is TGCGCCAGCAGCTTGGCCGGCGGGAGTAGGTACAATGAGCAGTTCTTC.

This chain joins TRBV6-1 and TRBJ2-5, with D tentatively TRBD1 or TRBD2 (6 bases each). V was clipped by 9 bases and J by 11 bases, with 22 bases between them. CDR1 and CDR2 (germline): MNHNS, SASEGT. This CDR3 contains 13 residues. For the CDR3, the DNA is TGTGCCAGTCAGAGGGATTTGGGGGGCGGGCAGTACTTC. Translated, it gives CASQRDLGGGQYF.